This T cell receptor beta chain comes out of a study of T-cell reconstitution after alpha-beta-depleted transplantation in children. General study points: T-cell numbers and diversity one year post-transplant derived largely from freshly generated T cells.

V was pared by 3 bases and J by 2 bases, with 14 bases between. The CDR3 is 16 amino acids. Unique molecular identifiers were used in preparing the TCRbeta library. TCRdb analysed the PCR reads with MiXCR anew, one entry per CDR3 protein. The sample has some 460,000 distinct CDR3 sequences; about 16% are singletons. As to this clonotype: Its antigen is unidentified.

This receptor was taken from a boy younger than two who had a stem cell transplant for Wiskott-Aldrich syndrome, so the T cells may come from the graft donor. The chain joins TRBV12-3 or TRBV12-4 to TRBJ2-1; D is ambiguous. The sequencing here drew on PBMCs, mostly from graft donor cells, taken 360 days after TCRalphabeta/CD19-depleted stem cell transplant. In DNA form, the CDR3 reads TGTGCCAGCAGTTTGGTCTCCATCATAGCCTACAATGAGCAGTTCTTC. This codes for CASSLVSIIAYNEQFF.